This record looks at one TCR beta chain sequence and its context. Its antigen target is currently unknown. No base quality values were provided; no much bigger clone lies one nucleotide off. Thawed unstimulated PBMCs were stained for CD3, CD4 and CD8 and FACS-sorted into CD3+CD4+ and CD3+CD8+ populations. Randomization to immunosuppression withdrawal applied to every one of the 8 studied subjects. Genomic DNA was isolated with the Qiagen DNeasy Blood and Tissue Kit. This sample is drawn from a study of T cell clones after liver transplantation (dated by TCRdb to between 2018 and 2020). For context, the study as a whole: The samples were obtained from ITN030ST, a randomized trial that attempted immunosuppression withdrawal within 2 years after liver transplantation. After a pre-transplant mixed lymphocyte reaction, TCRbeta sequencing was used to pinpoint donor-reactive T cell clones, which were subsequently tracked in post-transplant blood. Third party-reactive TCRbeta sequences from pre-transplant MLRs were also identified as an antigen-independent comparator for donor-reactive sequences. Three of the eight recipients were HCV-positive; the others were transplanted for non-autoimmune, non-viral indications. Until randomization at 12-24 months post-transplant, subjects were given standard immunosuppression, with no induction therapy. Tolerance was defined as complete withdrawal of immunosuppression for at least one year without a rise in liver enzymes beyond twice the upper limit of normal. Blood samples were collected pre-transplant, pre-randomization before withdrawal, and post-randomization after either full withdrawal or failed withdrawal. Of the 8 liver transplant recipients making up the studied cohort, 3 were classified as tolerant and 5 as non-tolerant. What the authors observed across the whole study: In two subjects, low numbers of available donor cells limited the measurable donor-reactive repertoire. Donor-reactive sequences decreased more than third party-reactive sequences, which suggests partial antigen-specific deletion that was not related to withdrawal success. Circulating donor-reactive CD4 TCRbeta sequences fell significantly post-transplant in 5 of 8 subjects, irrespective of tolerance or HCV status. Because of small, heterogeneous patient numbers and non-standardized post-transplant time points, the conclusions were only preliminary. When repertoire turnover was accounted for, significantly reduced detection of donor-reactive sequences was found in 7 of 8 subjects for CD4 and in 8 of 8 subjects for CD8. Because no allograft tissue specimens were available, donor-reactive T cells may have migrated into the graft instead of being deleted.

The V end loses 1 base and the J end loses 9 bases, and a stretch of 7 bases separates them. CDR1 and CDR2 (LGHNT, FRNRAP) derive from the germline V gene. There are 12 amino acids in the CDR3, from cysteine to phenylalanine inclusive. The DNA shown is the 36-base CDR3, in frame from base 1. Frozen genomic DNA underwent high-throughput TCRbeta CDR3 sequencing by immunoSEQ, including PCR amplification, mapping, bias correction and internal controls. The paper's processing steps were these. Only productive rearrangements were retained, with each unique TCRbeta sequence defined by its CDR3 nucleotide sequence together with its V and J gene. Donor-reactive sequences required at least 5-fold expansion in CFSE-low cells versus unstimulated pre-transplant cells and at least 0.01% frequency. To ensure at least 90% detection power, minimum frequency thresholds were set for each subject based on that subject's lowest-template unstimulated sample. Jensen-Shannon divergence between the top 1000 TCRbeta sequences post-transplant and pre-transplant was used to measure repertoire turnover. Changes in detection of donor-reactive sequences were assessed with two-sided Fisher's exact tests. TCRdb took over this immuneACCESS table, retaining in-frame rearrangements with V and J assigned. Such tables are incomplete; in checked studies, under half of the missing clones stem from an unresolved V gene, and the remainder is unexplained. V, J and clone size were drawn from that table, and D and trimming were deduced from the DNA. The sample table contains about 75,000 clones; only one count was recorded for 84% of them. The top ten constitute 2.1% of the sample.

This TCR derives from a human patient who received a liver transplant. Once a transplant has taken place, some T cells may be donor derived. The starting material was CD4+ T cells from blood, obtained less than 50 months after liver transplant. The V and J genes are TRBV12-5 and TRBJ2-1; no D segment can be confidently identified. At the DNA level, the sequence is TGTGCTAGTGGTTTGGACTTACCTGAGCAGTTCTTC. It is translated as CASGLDLPEQFF. The CDR3, completed at both ends by the reference TRBV12-5 and TRBJ2-1 genes, gives the full variable domain DARVTQTPRHKVTEMGQEVTMRCQPILGHNTVFWYRQTMMQGLELLAYFRNRAPLDDSGMPKDRFSAEMPDATLATLKIQPSEPRDSAVYFCASGLDLPEQFFGPGTRLTVL.